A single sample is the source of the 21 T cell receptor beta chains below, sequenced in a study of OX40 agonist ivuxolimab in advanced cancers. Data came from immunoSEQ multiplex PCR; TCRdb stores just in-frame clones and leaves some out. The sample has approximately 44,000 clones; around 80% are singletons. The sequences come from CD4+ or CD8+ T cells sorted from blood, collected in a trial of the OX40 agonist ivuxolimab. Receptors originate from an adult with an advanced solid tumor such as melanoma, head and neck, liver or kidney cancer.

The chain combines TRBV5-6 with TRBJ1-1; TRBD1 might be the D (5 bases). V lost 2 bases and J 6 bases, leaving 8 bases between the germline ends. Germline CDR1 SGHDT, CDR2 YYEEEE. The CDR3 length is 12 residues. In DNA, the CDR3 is TGTGCCAGCAGCTTCGGGGACTCTGAAGCTTTCTTT. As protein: CASSFGDSEAFF.

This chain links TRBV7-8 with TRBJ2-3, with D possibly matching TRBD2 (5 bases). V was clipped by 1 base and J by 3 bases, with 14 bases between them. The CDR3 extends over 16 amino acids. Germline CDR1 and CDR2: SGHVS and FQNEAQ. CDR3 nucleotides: TGTGCCAGCAGCTTAGGAGGGAGCATCAGGACAGATACGCAGTATTTT. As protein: CASSLGGSIRTDTQYF.

The CDR3 DNA sequence: TGTGCCAGCAGCTACGGGACAGGGAAAGACGAGCAGTACTTC. Protein sequence: CASSYGTGKDEQYF. The V and J genes are TRBV28 and TRBJ2-7; TRBD1 matches at 9 bases. CDR3 length: 14 residues. CDR1 is MDHEN, CDR2 SYDVKM, per germline. Unmatched junction bases numbered 8, after V lost 6 bases and J lost 5 bases.

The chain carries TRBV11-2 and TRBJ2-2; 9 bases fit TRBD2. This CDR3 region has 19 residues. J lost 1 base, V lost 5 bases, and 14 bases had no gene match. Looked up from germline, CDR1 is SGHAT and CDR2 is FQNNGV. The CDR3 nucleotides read TGTGCCAGCAGCCCAACCCGCGGGCTAGCGGGGTGGAACACCGGGGAGCTGTTTTTT. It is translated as CASSPTRGLAGWNTGELFF.

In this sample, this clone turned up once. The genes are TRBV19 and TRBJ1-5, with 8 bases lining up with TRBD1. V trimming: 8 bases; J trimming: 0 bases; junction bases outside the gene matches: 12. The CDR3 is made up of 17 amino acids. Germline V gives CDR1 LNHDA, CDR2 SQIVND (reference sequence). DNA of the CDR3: TGTGCCAGTGTCCGCTCAACAGGGGGTCATAGCAATCAGCCCCAGCATTTT. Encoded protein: CASVRSTGGHSNQPQHF.

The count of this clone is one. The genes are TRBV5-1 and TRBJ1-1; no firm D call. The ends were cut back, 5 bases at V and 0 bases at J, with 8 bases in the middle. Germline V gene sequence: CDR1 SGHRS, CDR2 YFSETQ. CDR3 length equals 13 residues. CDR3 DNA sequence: TGCGCCAGCAGTTCGTTTGTGAACACTGAAGCTTTCTTT. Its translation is CASSSFVNTEAFF.

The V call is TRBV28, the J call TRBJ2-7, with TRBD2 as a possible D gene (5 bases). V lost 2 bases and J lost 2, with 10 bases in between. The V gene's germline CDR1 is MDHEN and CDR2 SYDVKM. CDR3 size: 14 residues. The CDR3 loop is CASSLTGIAYEQYF. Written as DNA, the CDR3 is TGTGCCAGCAGTTTAACCGGGATTGCCTACGAGCAGTACTTC.

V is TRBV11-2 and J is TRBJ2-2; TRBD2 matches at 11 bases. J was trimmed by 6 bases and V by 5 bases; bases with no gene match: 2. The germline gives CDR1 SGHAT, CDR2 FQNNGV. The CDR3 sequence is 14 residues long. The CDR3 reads CASSNSGRAGELFF. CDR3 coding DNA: TGTGCCAGCAGCAATAGCGGGAGGGCCGGGGAGCTGTTTTTT.

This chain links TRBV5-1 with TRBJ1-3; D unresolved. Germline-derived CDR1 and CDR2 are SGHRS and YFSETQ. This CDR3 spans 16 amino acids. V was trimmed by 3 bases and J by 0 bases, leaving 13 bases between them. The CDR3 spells CASSSGVPLSGNTIYF. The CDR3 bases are TGCGCCAGCAGCTCCGGAGTGCCGCTCTCTGGAAACACCATATATTTT. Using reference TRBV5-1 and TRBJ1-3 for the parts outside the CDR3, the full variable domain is KAGVTQTPRYLIKTRGQQVTLSCSPISGHRSVSWYQQTPGQGLQFLFEYFSETQRNKGNFPGRFSGRQFSNSRSEMNVSTLELGDSALYLCASSSGVPLSGNTIYFGEGSWLTVV.

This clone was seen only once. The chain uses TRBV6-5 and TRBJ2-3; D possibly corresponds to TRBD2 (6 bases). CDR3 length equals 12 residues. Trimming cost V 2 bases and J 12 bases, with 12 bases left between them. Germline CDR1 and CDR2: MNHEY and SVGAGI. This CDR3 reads CASSYGGSRQYF. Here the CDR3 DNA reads TGTGCCAGCAGTTACGGGGGGAGTCGACAGTATTTT.

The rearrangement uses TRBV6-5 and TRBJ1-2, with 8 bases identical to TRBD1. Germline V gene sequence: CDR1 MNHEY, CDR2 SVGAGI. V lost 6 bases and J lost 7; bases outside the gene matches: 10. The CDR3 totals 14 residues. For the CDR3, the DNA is TGTGCCAGCAGGTCATCCGGACAGGGCTCTGGCTACACCTTC. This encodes CASRSSGQGSGYTF.

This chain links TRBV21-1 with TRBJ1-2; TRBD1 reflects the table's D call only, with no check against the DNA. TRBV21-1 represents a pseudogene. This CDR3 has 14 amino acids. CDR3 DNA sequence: TGTGCCAGCAGCAAAGACCGGACAGGGAATGGCTACACCTTC. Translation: CASSKDRTGNGYTF.

CDR3 sequence reads: CASSILTGLANYGYTF. The CDR3 region has the DNA TGTGCCAGTAGTATACTGACAGGCCTAGCTAACTATGGCTACACCTTC. The chain links TRBV19 to TRBJ1-2; D might be TRBD1 (6 bases). The germline V and J ends were trimmed by 2 bases and 0 bases, with 13 bases remaining between them. The CDR3 is 16 amino acids. Germline CDR1 LNHDA, CDR2 SQIVND (reference sequence).

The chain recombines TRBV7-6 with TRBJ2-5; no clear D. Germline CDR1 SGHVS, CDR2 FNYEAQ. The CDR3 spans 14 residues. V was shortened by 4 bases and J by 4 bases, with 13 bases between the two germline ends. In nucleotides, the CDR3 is TGTGCCAGCAGCTCCTGGTCGATCGGAGAGACCCAGTACTTC. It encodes CASSSWSIGETQYF.

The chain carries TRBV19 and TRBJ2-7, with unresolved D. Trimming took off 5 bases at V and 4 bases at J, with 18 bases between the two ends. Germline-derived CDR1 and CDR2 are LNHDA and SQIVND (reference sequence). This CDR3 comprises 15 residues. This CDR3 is CASSVQHTLGYEQYF. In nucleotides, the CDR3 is TGTGCCAGTAGTGTCCAACACACCTTGGGGTACGAGCAGTACTTC. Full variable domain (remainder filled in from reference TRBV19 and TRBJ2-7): DGGITQSPKYLFRKEGQNVTLSCEQNLNHDAMYWYRQDPGQGLRLIYYSQIVNDFQKGDIAEGYSVSREKKESFPLTVTSAQKNPTAFYLCASSVQHTLGYEQYFGPGTRLTVT.

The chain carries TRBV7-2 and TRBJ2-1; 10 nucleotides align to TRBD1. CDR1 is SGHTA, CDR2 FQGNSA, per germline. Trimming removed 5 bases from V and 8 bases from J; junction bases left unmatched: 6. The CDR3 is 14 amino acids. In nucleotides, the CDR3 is TGTGCCAGCAGCCTGGGACAGGGGAGGCATGAGCAGTTCTTC. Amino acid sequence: CASSLGQGRHEQFF.

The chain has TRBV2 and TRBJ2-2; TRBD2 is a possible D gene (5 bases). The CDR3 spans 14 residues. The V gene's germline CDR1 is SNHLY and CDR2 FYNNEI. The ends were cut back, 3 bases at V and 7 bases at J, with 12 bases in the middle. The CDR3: CASSDEAEGGELFF. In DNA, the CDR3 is TGTGCCAGCAGTGATGAAGCTGAGGGCGGGGAGCTGTTTTTT.

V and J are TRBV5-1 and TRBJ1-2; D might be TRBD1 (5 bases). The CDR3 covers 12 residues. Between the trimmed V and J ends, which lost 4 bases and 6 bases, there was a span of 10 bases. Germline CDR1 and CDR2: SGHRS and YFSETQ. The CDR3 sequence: CASSPDKNGYTF. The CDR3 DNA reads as TGCGCCAGCAGCCCGGACAAAAATGGCTACACCTTC. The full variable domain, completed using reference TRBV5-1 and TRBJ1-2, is KAGVTQTPRYLIKTRGQQVTLSCSPISGHRSVSWYQQTPGQGLQFLFEYFSETQRNKGNFPGRFSGRQFSNSRSEMNVSTLELGDSALYLCASSPDKNGYTFGSGTRLTVV.

The DNA of the CDR3 is TGTGCCAGCAGCTTCGGACTAGCGGCGAGTTTACAAGAGACCCAGTACTTC. This gives the protein CASSFGLAASLQETQYF. The chain carries TRBV5-4 and TRBJ2-5; the match to TRBD2 covers 10 bases. The CDR3 contains 17 residues. The trim removed 2 bases at V and 2 bases at J, leaving 9 bases unmatched. CDR1 and CDR2 from the germline V gene are SGHNT and YYREEE (reference sequence).

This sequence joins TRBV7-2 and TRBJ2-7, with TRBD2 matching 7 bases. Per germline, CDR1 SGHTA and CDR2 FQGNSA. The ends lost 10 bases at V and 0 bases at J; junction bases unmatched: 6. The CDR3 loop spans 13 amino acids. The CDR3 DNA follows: TGTGCCACCGGGGACTACCTCTCCTACGAGCAGTACTTC. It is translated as CATGDYLSYEQYF.

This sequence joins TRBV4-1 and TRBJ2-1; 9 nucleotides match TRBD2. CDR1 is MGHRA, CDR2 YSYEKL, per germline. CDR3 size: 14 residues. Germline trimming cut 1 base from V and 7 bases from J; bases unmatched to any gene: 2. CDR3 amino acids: CASSQGLAANEQFF. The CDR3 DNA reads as TGCGCCAGCAGCCAAGGACTAGCGGCTAATGAGCAGTTCTTC.